This T cell receptor beta chain emerged from a study of T cells after yellow fever vaccination. Study findings and constraints: The secondary T-cell response peaked on day 5, not day 15, but was weaker.

This clonotype was detected ten times or more. Its antigen is as yet unknown. Via MiXCR, TCRdb re-called the 5' RACE reads, giving one row per CDR3 protein. The table includes roughly 300,000 distinct CDR3 sequences, roughly 8.6% detected once. The clonotype was recovered from a young man who received the YFV17D yellow fever vaccine. Here the sequenced sample was PBMCs, taken roughly seven weeks after the first yellow fever vaccination.

Here the CDR3 DNA reads TGTGCCATCGGACAGGGGGCTAGTCAGCCCCAGCATTTT. Amino acid sequence: CAIGQGASQPQHF. The gene calls are TRBV10-3 and TRBJ1-5; 11 bases fit TRBD1. The CDR3 covers 13 residues. Trimming removed 8 bases from V and 6 bases from J; junction bases left unmatched: 3. Per germline, CDR1 ENHRY and CDR2 SYGVKD.